The 26 T cell receptor beta chains below were found in one sample sequenced in a study of response to subunit inactivated influenza vaccine. TCRdb re-analysed the RT-PCR reads in MiXCR, keeping a single row per CDR3 protein. The sample gives approximately 530,000 distinct CDR3 sequences, 10% to 15% of which show up once; about an eighth is in the top ten. This material consisted of PBMCs from blood, taken roughly 46 days after vaccination. The source is a man aged 50-59 years who received an inactivated influenza vaccine.

The chain couples TRBV5-4 to TRBJ2-2; D ambiguous. V shed 3 bases and J shed 5 bases, with 17 bases lying between them. Germline loops: CDR1 SGHNT, CDR2 YYREEE (reference sequence). The CDR3 consists of 16 residues. The CDR3 bases are TGTGCCAGCAGCTCCTCCCTAAGCGAGATTACCGGGGAGCTGTTTTTT. Translating it yields CASSSSLSEITGELFF.

The sample holds a few counts of this clonotype. J is TRBJ2-7 and V is TRBV12-3 or TRBV12-4; 9 positions agree with TRBD1. V gave up 6 bases and J gave up 2 bases; unmatched junction bases: 11. The CDR3 has 16 amino acids. CDR3 sequence reads: CASRLGGQGVAYEQYF. The CDR3 DNA follows: TGTGCCAGCAGGTTGGGGGGACAGGGAGTGGCCTACGAGCAGTACTTC.

This chain connects TRBV20-1 to TRBJ2-2, with 7 bases identical to TRBD2. Germline CDR1 and CDR2: DFQATT and SNEGSKA (reference sequence). V shed 6 bases and J 0 bases; nucleotides not matched to a gene: 10. The CDR3 loop spans 16 amino acids. The CDR3 DNA is TGCAGTGCGACCCCCGGGGCGGGAGCGAACACCGGGGAGCTGTTTTTT. Translated: CSATPGAGANTGELFF.

In this sample, this clonotype turned up a few times. This chain links TRBV24-1 with TRBJ2-3, with D perhaps TRBD1 or TRBD2 (5 bases each). This CDR3 has 15 amino acids. The V end lost 0 bases, the J end lost 6 bases, and 12 bases lay between the germline ends. Germline V CDR1 and CDR2: KGHDR, SFDVKD. Here the CDR3 reads CATSDLVGTGDTQYF. The DNA for the CDR3 is TGTGCCACCAGTGATTTGGTCGGGACGGGCGATACGCAGTATTTT.

This clonotype has more than one count but fewer than ten. The chain carries TRBV2 and TRBJ2-7; 10 bases are a match to TRBD1. V was clipped by 5 bases and J by 0 bases; unmatched bases: 13. The CDR3 is 18 amino acids. Germline V CDR1 and CDR2: SNHLY, FYNNEI. The CDR3 protein is CASSPLPVTGGFSYEQYF. Here the CDR3 DNA reads TGTGCCAGCAGTCCCCTCCCCGTGACAGGGGGCTTCTCCTACGAGCAGTACTTC.

This chain joins TRBV10-3 and TRBJ1-1, with D tentatively TRBD1 (5 bases). Trimming stripped 6 bases from V and 4 bases from J, with 9 bases between. The CDR3 is made up of 12 amino acids. The germline V gene encodes CDR1 ENHRY and CDR2 SYGVKD. CDR3 nucleotide sequence: TGTGCCATCAGAGGGGCCGGCACTGAAGCTTTCTTT. Protein product: CAIRGAGTEAFF.

Only a few counts were recorded for this clonotype. This sequence joins TRBV6-5 and TRBJ2-7; 8 bases map to TRBD2. Germline CDR1 and CDR2: MNHEY and SVGAGI. This CDR3 is built from 16 residues. Unmatched junction bases numbered 4, after V lost 0 bases and J lost 0 bases. The CDR3: CASSYSLADFSYEQYF. CDR3 nucleotide sequence: TGTGCCAGCAGTTACTCACTAGCGGACTTCTCCTACGAGCAGTACTTC.

The V and J genes are TRBV7-9 and TRBJ2-3; 9 bases match TRBD2. The ends lost 1 base at V and 0 bases at J; junction bases unmatched: 5. The CDR3 length is 17 residues. Germline V gives CDR1 SEHNR, CDR2 FQNEAQ (reference sequence). The CDR3 DNA follows: TGTGCCAGCAGCTTAGGGACTAGCGCCTATAGCACAGATACGCAGTATTTT. Translation gives CASSLGTSAYSTDTQYF.

CDR3 region: CSVEGMGIAETQYF. In DNA form, the CDR3 reads TGCAGCGTTGAAGGGATGGGAATCGCAGAGACCCAGTACTTC. The chain employs TRBV29-1 and TRBJ2-5; D gene ambiguous. The CDR3 is made up of 14 amino acids. Germline assignment: CDR1 SQVTM and CDR2 ANQGSEA. The ends were cut back, 1 base at V and 4 bases at J, with 13 bases in the middle.

This clonotype has at least ten counts. This chain uses TRBV5-1 with TRBJ2-3, with D possibly called TRBD1 or TRBD2 (5 bases each). The V end lost 4 bases, the J end lost 0 bases, and 15 bases lay between the germline ends. The CDR3 covers 16 residues. Germline V gives CDR1 SGHRS, CDR2 YFSETQ. The DNA of the CDR3 is TGCGCCAGCAGCCTGGGGGTGACGGCTAGCACAGATACGCAGTATTTT. It encodes CASSLGVTASTDTQYF.

This clonotype was found a few times. This sequence joins TRBV29-1 and TRBJ1-4, with 7 bases matching TRBD1. This CDR3 is built from 14 residues. In germline, CDR1 is SQVTM, CDR2 ANQGSEA. Trimming cost V 6 bases and J 8 bases; bases outside gene matches: 12. CDR3 sequence reads: CSVALGTVKEKLFF. The CDR3 DNA follows: TGCAGCGTAGCTTTAGGGACAGTAAAAGAAAAACTGTTTTTT.

The genes are TRBV7-2 and TRBJ2-7, with D perhaps matching TRBD1 (5 bases). The germline V and J ends were trimmed by 4 bases and 2 bases, with 12 bases remaining between them. This CDR3 region has 14 residues. Germline lookup yields CDR1 SGHTA and CDR2 FQGNSA. CDR3 sequence: CASSSYQGPYEQYF. For the CDR3, the DNA is TGTGCCAGCAGCTCCTACCAGGGTCCCTACGAGCAGTACTTC. Full variable domain (remainder filled in from reference TRBV7-2 and TRBJ2-7): GAGVSQSPSNKVTEKGKDVELRCDPISGHTALYWYRQSLGQGLEFLIYFQGNSAPDKSGLPSDRFSAERTGGSVSTLTIQRTQQEDSAVYLCASSSYQGPYEQYFGPGTRLTVT.

The chain carries TRBV28 and TRBJ2-2, with TRBD1 matching 7 bases. J gave up 1 base and V 8 bases, and 4 bases lay outside the gene matches. The CDR3 runs to 14 residues. CDR1 MDHEN and CDR2 SYDVKM come from the germline V gene. This CDR3 is CASGTARNTGELFF. CDR3 bases: TGTGCCAGCGGGACAGCCAGGAACACCGGGGAGCTGTTTTTT.

Only a few counts were recorded for this clonotype. CDR3 loop: CATSDFKRETQYF. The CDR3 DNA reads TGTGCCACCAGTGATTTTAAGCGGGAGACCCAGTACTTC. The chain joins TRBV24-1 to TRBJ2-5, with D possibly being TRBD2 (5 bases). The V and J ends lost 1 base and 5 bases respectively, with 7 bases between them. The CDR3 totals 13 residues. Germline V CDR1 and CDR2: KGHDR, SFDVKD.

CDR3 coding DNA: TGTGCCAGCAGCCCCTCTTCGAGCGGGGGGGAAAACCAGCAGTTCTTC. Translation: CASSPSSSGGENQQFF. V is TRBV7-2 and J is TRBJ2-1; 10 bases are a match to TRBD2. Trimming removed 5 bases from V and 11 bases from J; junction bases left unmatched: 15. Per the germline V gene, CDR1 is SGHTA and CDR2 is FQGNSA. The CDR3 is 16 amino acids. Variable domain in full (rest from reference TRBV7-2 and TRBJ2-1): GAGVSQSPSNKVTEKGKDVELRCDPISGHTALYWYRQSLGQGLEFLIYFQGNSAPDKSGLPSDRFSAERTGGSVSTLTIQRTQQEDSAVYLCASSPSSSGGENQQFFGPGTRLTVL.

This clonotype was observed a handful of times. V usage is TRBV4-2 and J usage is TRBJ2-1; D not resolved. Germline lookup yields CDR1 LGHNA and CDR2 YNFKEQ. The V and J ends lost 0 bases and 3 bases respectively, with 0 bases between them. The CDR3 extends over 12 amino acids. CDR3 coding DNA: TGTGCCAGCAGCCAAGACTACAATGAGCAGTTCTTC. Translated: CASSQDYNEQFF.

J is TRBJ2-1 and V is TRBV7-6, with 9 bases aligning to TRBD1. There are 16 residues in the CDR3. The junction had 9 bases not matched to a gene; V was cut back by 1 base and J by 8 bases. Germline values: CDR1 SGHVS, CDR2 FNYEAQ. CDR3 in DNA: TGTGCCAGCAGCTTAGGATATCCGGGACAGGGCTATGAGCAGTTCTTC. As protein: CASSLGYPGQGYEQFF.

The table lists this clonotype with a few counts. The chain combines TRBV7-3 with TRBJ2-5, with TRBD2 identical over 7 bases. V trimming: 4 bases; J trimming: 4 bases; junction bases outside the gene matches: 3. CDR3 length: 13 amino acids. From germline, CDR1 is SGHTA and CDR2 FQGTGA. CDR3 sequence: CASSSTSLETQYF. The CDR3 region has the DNA TGTGCCAGCAGCTCGACTAGCTTAGAGACCCAGTACTTC. Full variable domain (outside the CDR3, taken from reference TRBV7-3 and TRBJ2-5): GAGVSQTPSNKVTEKGKYVELRCDPISGHTALYWYRQSLGQGPEFLIYFQGTGAADDSGLPNDRFFAVRPEGSVSTLKIQRTERGDSAVYLCASSSTSLETQYFGPGTRLLVL.

The genes are TRBV7-9 and TRBJ2-5; 7 nucleotides agree with TRBD1. The length of the CDR3 is 16 residues. The trim removed 8 bases at V and 3 bases at J, leaving 15 bases unmatched. Germline CDR1 reads SEHNR; CDR2 reads FQNEAQ (reference sequence). The CDR3: CASRTGAIPVEETQYF. CDR3 DNA sequence: TGTGCCAGCCGGACAGGCGCGATCCCAGTCGAAGAGACCCAGTACTTC. Full variable domain (missing parts from reference TRBV7-9 and TRBJ2-5): DTGVSQNPRHKITKRGQNVTFRCDPISEHNRLYWYRQTLGQGPEFLTYFQNEAQLEKSRLLSDRFSAERPKGSFSTLEIQRTEQGDSAMYLCASRTGAIPVEETQYFGPGTRLLVL.

A few counts support this clonotype. At one end the junction does not follow the germline gene, possibly because of a read error. The CDR3 reads CASSLFTGAPRNF. Written as DNA, the CDR3 is TGCGCCAGCAGCTTGTTTACGGGCGCCCCCCGAAACTTT. The chain couples TRBV5-1 to TRBJ1-6; D unclear. The CDR3 length is 13 residues. Germline CDR1 reads SGHRS; CDR2 reads YFSETQ.

V is TRBV6-2 or TRBV6-3 and J is TRBJ1-5; D call uncertain. The CDR3 is 15 residues long. Germline V gene data show CDR1 as MNHEY and CDR2 as SVGEGT. With 9 bases removed from V and 3 bases from J, the gap between germline ends came to 18 bases. CDR3 protein: CASREGDPSNQPQHF. As DNA, the CDR3 is TGTGCCAGTAGAGAAGGTGACCCATCCAATCAGCCCCAGCATTTT.

This clonotype came up many times. CDR3 residues: CSVEGLAAHQETQYF. The CDR3 region has the DNA TGCAGCGTTGAAGGGCTAGCGGCCCACCAAGAGACCCAGTACTTC. The rearrangement links TRBV29-1 to TRBJ2-5, with 7 positions matching TRBD2. Germline values: CDR1 SQVTM, CDR2 ANQGSEA. CDR3 length: 15 amino acids. Trimming at V came to 1 base and at J to 0 bases, leaving 5 bases not matched to a gene.

The V call is TRBV29-1, the J call TRBJ1-4, with 9 nucleotides matching TRBD1. Germline CDR1 is SQVTM and CDR2 is ANQGSEA. V dropped 3 bases and J dropped 5; count of bases not matched to a gene: 4. CDR3 length: 14 amino acids. CDR3 sequence reads: CSVDEQGANEKLFF. The CDR3, as DNA: TGCAGCGTTGATGAACAGGGGGCAAATGAAAAACTGTTTTTT. Filled out from reference TRBV29-1 and TRBJ1-4, the complete variable domain reads SAVISQKPSRDICQRGTSLTIQCQVDSQVTMMFWYRQQPGQSLTLIATANQGSEATYESGFVIDKFPISRPNLTFSTLTVSNMSPEDSSIYLCSVDEQGANEKLFFGSGTQLSVL.

The chain is built from TRBV3-1 and TRBJ2-7; possibly TRBD2 for D (5 bases). Per the germline V gene, CDR1 is LGHDT and CDR2 is YNNKEL (reference sequence). Between the trimmed V and J ends, which lost 2 bases and 3 bases, there was a span of 5 bases. CDR3 length: 12 amino acids. Here the CDR3 reads CASSQTSYEQYF. DNA for the CDR3: TGTGCCAGCAGCCAAACTAGCTACGAGCAGTACTTC.

This clonotype was detected a few times. The chain couples TRBV4-2 to TRBJ2-7; 8 bases are a match to TRBD1. The CDR3 is 19 amino acids. Losses at the gene ends were 2 bases for V and 9 bases for J; bases not matched to a gene: 24. CDR1 is LGHNA, CDR2 YNFKEQ, per germline. CDR3 nucleotide sequence: TGTGCCAGCAGCCAAAACCCCGGGACAGGATCTATTCCTACGATTGGGCAGTACTTC. It encodes CASSQNPGTGSIPTIGQYF.

This clonotype came up a few times. The chain has TRBV6-5 and TRBJ2-7; TRBD2 aligns across 11 bases. This CDR3 is built from 16 residues. After removal of 2 bases from V and 7 bases from J, the junction contained 10 bases not matched to a gene. CDR1 and CDR2 (germline): MNHEY, SVGAGI. The CDR3 region has the DNA TGTGCCAGCAGTTACAGGAATAGCGGGGGGGCCGGTGAGCAGTACTTC. This codes for CASSYRNSGGAGEQYF.